These 10 T cell receptor beta chains were sequenced from one sample in a study of T cells in Graves' hyperthyroidism and ophthalmopathy. The investigators amplified TCR beta CDR3 regions from RNA transcripts. First-round RT-PCR of the TCR CDR3 relied on the HTBI primer set. TCRdb recomputed calls from the multiplex PCR reads with MiXCR, one row per CDR3 protein. This sample has around 600,000 distinct CDR3 sequences, with 15% to 19% found just once. Sequencing used blood. These receptors were taken from a woman aged 25 to 39 with Graves' hyperthyroidism.

The rearrangement uses TRBV7-9 and TRBJ2-2, with 9 nucleotides matching TRBD1. This CDR3 has 17 amino acids. From germline, CDR1 is SEHNR and CDR2 FQNEAQ (reference sequence). V trimming: 4 bases; J trimming: 2 bases; junction bases outside the gene matches: 8. CDR3 sequence (DNA): TGTGCCAGCAGCTCCCCTAGGACAGGGGAAAACACCGGGGAGCTGTTTTTT. Protein sequence: CASSSPRTGENTGELFF. Together with reference TRBV7-9 and TRBJ2-2, the CDR3 gives the full variable domain: DTGVSQNPRHKITKRGQNVTFRCDPISEHNRLYWYRQTLGQGPEFLTYFQNEAQLEKSRLLSDRFSAERPKGSFSTLEIQRTEQGDSAMYLCASSSPRTGENTGELFFGEGSRLTVL.

The V and J genes are TRBV3-1 and TRBJ2-1; 7 bases map to TRBD2. The CDR3 length is 17 residues. Germline loops: CDR1 LGHDT, CDR2 YNNKEL (reference sequence). The V segment lost 2 bases and the J segment 0 bases; nucleotides outside the gene matches: 7. The CDR3 is CASSQLLGGSSYNEQFF. In DNA, the CDR3 is TGTGCCAGCAGCCAACTCCTCGGGGGGAGCTCCTACAATGAGCAGTTCTTC.

This clonotype was recorded many times. V is TRBV12-3 or TRBV12-4 and J is TRBJ1-2, with 8 positions matching TRBD1. V dropped 5 bases and J dropped 6; count of bases not matched to a gene: 8. The CDR3 contains 14 residues. This CDR3 reads CASSDRGLFHGYTF. The CDR3 nucleotides are TGTGCCAGCAGTGACAGGGGTCTCTTTCATGGCTACACCTTC.

For this clonotype: A single base separates this from a much larger clone, so it may be a read error. The chain carries TRBV30 and TRBJ1-2; TRBD1 is a possible D gene (5 bases). There are 13 residues in the CDR3. Germline CDR1 and CDR2: GTSNPN and SVGIG (reference sequence). Here the CDR3 reads CAWTGSLEDGCTF. The CDR3, as DNA: TGTGCCTGGACAGGGAGTCTCGAGGATGGCTGCACCTTC.

This chain connects TRBV28 to TRBJ2-7; tentatively, D is TRBD1 (5 bases). Trimming removed 7 bases at V and 2 bases at J, with 9 bases between. The CDR3 length is 12 residues. The germline V gene encodes CDR1 MDHEN and CDR2 SYDVKM. The CDR3, as DNA: TGTGCCAGCACCAGGACACCCTACGAGCAGTACTTC. Its protein product is CASTRTPYEQYF.

The chain uses TRBV27 and TRBJ1-5; D is unclear. The CDR3 has 13 amino acids. Germline V CDR1 and CDR2: MNHEY, SMNVEV (reference sequence). V was trimmed by 2 bases and J by 3 bases, leaving 5 bases between them. For the CDR3, the DNA is TGTGCCAGCAGTTTAACGGCCAATCAGCCCCAGCATTTT. Protein sequence: CASSLTANQPQHF.

In this sample, this clonotype turned up a few times. The genes are TRBV18 and TRBJ1-3; maybe TRBD1 (5 bases). Germline assignment: CDR1 KGHSH and CDR2 LQKENI. The V and J ends lost 3 bases and 0 bases respectively, with 15 bases between them. The CDR3 sequence is 17 residues long. The CDR3 DNA is TGTGCCAGCTCACCGGGCCAAGGGGCACTCTCTGGAAACACCATATATTTT. Translating gives CASSPGQGALSGNTIYF.

In its sample, this clonotype was seen many times. The chain recombines TRBV27 with TRBJ1-1; D possibly corresponds to TRBD1 (5 bases). The CDR3 is 12 residues long. V shed 3 bases and J shed 9 bases, with 11 bases lying between them. The V gene's germline CDR1 is MNHEY and CDR2 SMNVEV (reference sequence). CDR3 nucleotide sequence: TGTGCCAGCAGTTTTCCGGGGGACCAAGCTTTCTTT. The encoded protein is CASSFPGDQAFF.

As regards this clonotype: A much larger clone lies one base from this, so it may be a read error. The chain recombines TRBV11-2 with TRBJ2-6, with no clear D. The V gene's germline CDR1 is SGHAT and CDR2 FQNNGV. Trimming removed 5 bases at V and 1 base at J, with 9 bases between. The length of the CDR3 is 15 residues. CDR3 bases: TGTGCCAGCAGCCCGGCCTATTCTGGGGCCAACGTCCTGACTTTC. Translated: CASSPAYSGANVLTF.

This clonotype was detected many times. V and J are TRBV20-1 and TRBJ2-5; perhaps TRBD2 as D (7 bases). The CDR3 loop spans 14 amino acids. In germline, CDR1 is DFQATT, CDR2 SNEGSKA (reference sequence). V was clipped by 0 bases and J by 1 base, with 9 bases between them. For the CDR3, the DNA is TGCAGTGCTAGAGAGGGAGGGGGCCAAGAGACCCAGTACTTC. Translated: CSAREGGGQETQYF.